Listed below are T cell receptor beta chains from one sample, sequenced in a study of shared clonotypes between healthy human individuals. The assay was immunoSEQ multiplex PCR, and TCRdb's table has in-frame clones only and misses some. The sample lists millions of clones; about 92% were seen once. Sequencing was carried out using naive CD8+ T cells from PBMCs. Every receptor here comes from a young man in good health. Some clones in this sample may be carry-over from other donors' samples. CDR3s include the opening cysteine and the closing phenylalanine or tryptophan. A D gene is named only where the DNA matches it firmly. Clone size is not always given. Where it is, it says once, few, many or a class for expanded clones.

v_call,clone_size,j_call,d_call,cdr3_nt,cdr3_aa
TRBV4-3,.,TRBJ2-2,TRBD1,TGCGCCAGCTCGGGCTGGGGGACAGGGGATCGTCCGAACACCGGGGAGCTGTTTTTT,CASSGWGTGDRPNTGELFF
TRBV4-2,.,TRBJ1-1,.,TGTGCCAGCAGCCAACCGAGTTTGTCTCCTGAAGCTTTCTTT,CASSQPSLSPEAFF
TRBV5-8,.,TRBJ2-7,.,TGTGCCAGCAGCTGGGATACCTTAAACTACGAGCAGTACTTC,CASSWDTLNYEQYF
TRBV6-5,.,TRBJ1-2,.,TGTGCCAGCAGTTACTCCGACATAGACTATGGCTACACCTTC,CASSYSDIDYGYTF
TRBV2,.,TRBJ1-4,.,TGTGCCAGCCTACCCTTCCAGCGGGGGCTCAATGAAAAACTGTTTTTT,CASLPFQRGLNEKLFF
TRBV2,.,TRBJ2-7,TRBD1,TGTGCCGTCAGACAGGGGGCACGCGAGCAGTACTTC,CAVRQGAREQYF
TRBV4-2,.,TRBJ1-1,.,TGTGCCAGCAGCCAAGATCCGGACGGCACTGAAGCTTTCTTT,CASSQDPDGTEAFF
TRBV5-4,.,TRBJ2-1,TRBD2,TGTGCCAGCAGCGGCTCGGGACTAGCAGCCTACAATGAGCAGTTCTTC,CASSGSGLAAYNEQFF
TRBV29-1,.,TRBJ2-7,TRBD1,TGCAGCGTTTACGACAGGGGGTCGTACGAGCAGTACTTC,CSVYDRGSYEQYF
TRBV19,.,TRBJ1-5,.,TGTGCCAGTAGTAGGGGGAATCAGCCCCAGCATTTT,CASSRGNQPQHF
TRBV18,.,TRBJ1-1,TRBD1,TGTGCCAGCTCACCCGGGACAGGGTTGAACACTGAAGCTTTCTTT,CASSPGTGLNTEAFF
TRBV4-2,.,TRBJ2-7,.,TGTGCCAGCAGCCAAGAGAGGCTAGTCTTGAACGAGCAGTACTTC,CASSQERLVLNEQYF
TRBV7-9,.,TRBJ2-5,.,TGTGCCAGCAGCTTAGTAGGGGGGTATGTGGAGACCCAGTACTTC,CASSLVGGYVETQYF
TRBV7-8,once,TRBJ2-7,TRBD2,TGTGCCAGCAGCCTATCGGGACTAGCCTCCTACGAGCAGTACTTC,CASSLSGLASYEQYF
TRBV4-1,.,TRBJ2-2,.,TGCGCCAGCAGCCAAGACCCGAGGGGAAACACCGGGGAGCTGTTTTTT,CASSQDPRGNTGELFF
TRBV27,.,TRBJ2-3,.,TGTGCCAGCAGTTTACTTCCGGGACCTACACCGACTTTCACAGATACGCAGTATTTT,CASSLLPGPTPTFTDTQYF
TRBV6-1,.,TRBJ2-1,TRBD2,TGTGCCAGCAGTACCGGGACTAGCGGAACAACGGAAAGACTCTTC,CASSTGTSGTTERLF
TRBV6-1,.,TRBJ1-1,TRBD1,TGTGCCAGCAGTGACCTATGGCGACCGGGACAGGGAGGCACTGAAGCTTTCTTT,CASSDLWRPGQGGTEAFF
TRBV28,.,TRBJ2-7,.,TGTGCCAGCAGCTACCAAGCAGTTCTTTCCTACGAGCAGTACTTC,CASSYQAVLSYEQYF
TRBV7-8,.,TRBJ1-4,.,TGTGCCAGCAGGGGGGGGCGTAGTGAAAAACTGTTTTTT,CASRGGRSEKLFF
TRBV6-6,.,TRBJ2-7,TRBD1,TGTGCCAGCTCGGACAGGGTCTACGAGCAGTACTTC,CASSDRVYEQYF
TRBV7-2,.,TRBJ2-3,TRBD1,TGTGCCAGCAGCACCCGGGACAGGCCTGTGGATACGCAGTATTTT,CASSTRDRPVDTQYF
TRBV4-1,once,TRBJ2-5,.,TGCGCCAGCAGCCGCACCCCCGGGGAGACCCAGTACTTC,CASSRTPGETQYF
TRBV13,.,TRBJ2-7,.,TGTGCCAGCAGCTCGGGAATTCCGGAGCAGTACTTC,CASSSGIPEQYF
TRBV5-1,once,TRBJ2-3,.,TGCGCCAGCACTGAGGTGGCGTCTAGCACAGATACGCAGTATTTT,CASTEVASSTDTQYF
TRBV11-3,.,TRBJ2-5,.,TGTGCCAGCAGCGCTGGGTCAGGGGCTTTCAAGACCCAGTACTTC,CASSAGSGAFKTQYF
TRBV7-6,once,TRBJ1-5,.,TGTGCCAGCAGCTTAGGGGCAGGAGGCAATCAGCCCCAGCATTTT,CASSLGAGGNQPQHF
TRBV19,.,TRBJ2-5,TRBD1,TGTGCCAGTAGTATTCCGGGACAGGGGTTTGTAGAGACCCAGTACTTC,CASSIPGQGFVETQYF
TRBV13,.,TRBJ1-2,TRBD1,TGTGCCAGCAGCTCACACCGGAGCGCTGGACAGGTTCTTAACTATGGCTACACCTTC,CASSSHRSAGQVLNYGYTF